Reported below is one TCR beta chain. As originally analysed: From reference gene primer amplification, estimates of nucleated cell counts were derived. This table comes from immunoSEQ multiplex PCR, and its TCRdb copy is limited to in-frame clones, with some not included. V, J and clone size are those of that table, while D and trimming were read from the DNA. In the table there are 110,000 to 150,000 clones, about four fifths of which are singletons. The sample belongs to a study of blood T cell repertoires in COVID-19. Study details: The United States, Italy and Spain supplied acute and convalescent COVID-19 samples. Nucleic acid was either cDNA or gDNA, and it came from T cells, B-cell-depleted T cells, or PBMCs.

V shed 6 bases and J shed 3 bases, with 12 bases lying between them. Germline V gives CDR1 MDHEN, CDR2 SYDVKM. The CDR3 covers 13 residues. The J gene is TRBJ2-7, the V gene TRBV28; D gene uncertain. The source of this sequence is a human donor in a cohort sampled during active COVID-19. Sequenced: peripheral blood. The CDR3 sequence is CASRATPNYEQYF. DNA for the CDR3: TGTGCCAGCAGGGCGACACCAAACTACGAGCAGTACTTC.